These 8 T cell receptor beta chains were sequenced from one sample in a study of cytomegalovirus exposure and HLA in healthy donors. The PCR used 60 Vbeta and 13 Jbeta primers. Only in-frame clones appear in the TCRdb table, and some are missing; sequencing was by immunoSEQ multiplex PCR. The sample lists about 170,000 clones, around 84% occurring once. The sequenced material came from PBMCs. These receptors came from a man aged 25 to 40 in good health and CMV-seropositive.

In its sample, this clone was seen once. The chain uses TRBV2 and TRBJ2-7, with TRBD1 matching over 11 bases. V trimming: 6 bases; J trimming: 6 bases; junction bases outside the gene matches: 4. From germline, CDR1 is SNHLY and CDR2 FYNNEI. The length of the CDR3 is 13 residues. The DNA for the CDR3 is TGTGCCAGCAGCGGACAGGGGGCGGGCGAGCAGTACTTC. This sequence encodes CASSGQGAGEQYF.

There are a few counts of this clone. This chain joins TRBV5-6 and TRBJ1-5; 7 bases agree with TRBD1. J was trimmed by 2 bases and V by 2 bases; bases with no gene match: 10. Per germline, CDR1 SGHDT and CDR2 YYEEEE. CDR3 length: 17 residues. CDR3 coding DNA: TGTGCCAGCAGCTTCAATAGGGGGCAAGTGGGCAATCAGCCCCAGCATTTT. Protein: CASSFNRGQVGNQPQHF.

V and J are TRBV19 and TRBJ2-5, with 7 bases lining up with TRBD2. The J call may not be correct, given that the DNA end is closer to TRBJ2-7. The CDR3 totals 15 residues. The V gene's germline CDR1 is LNHDA and CDR2 SQIVND (reference sequence). CDR3 DNA sequence: TGTGCCAGTAGTATTGGGGCTAGCGGCTCCTACGAGCAGTACTTC. This encodes CASSIGASGSYEQYF.

This chain connects TRBV9 to TRBJ2-7; D might be TRBD1 (6 bases). Looked up from germline, CDR1 is SGDLS and CDR2 is YYNGEE. The CDR3 is made up of 15 amino acids. Trimming removed 0 bases from V and 0 bases from J, with 10 bases in between. The CDR3 region has the DNA TGTGCCAGCAGCGTAGGGACAGAGAGCTCCTACGAGCAGTACTTC. This gives the protein CASSVGTESSYEQYF.

The V call is TRBV27, the J call TRBJ2-3; 12 nucleotides line up with TRBD2. With 7 bases clipped from V and 7 bases from J, the junction kept 6 bases outside the gene matches. CDR1 and CDR2 (germline): MNHEY, SMNVEV (reference sequence). This CDR3 spans 14 amino acids. CDR3 protein: CASKRLAGANTQYF. The CDR3 DNA reads as TGTGCCAGCAAAAGACTAGCGGGAGCAAATACGCAGTATTTT.

The V call is TRBV5-1, the J call TRBJ2-1; D remains ambiguous. Germline loops: CDR1 SGHRS, CDR2 YFSETQ. The CDR3 covers 15 residues. Trimming removed 1 base at V and 1 base at J, with 9 bases between. The CDR3 here is CASSLIRNSYNEQFF. For the CDR3, the DNA is TGCGCCAGCAGCTTGATCAGGAATTCCTACAATGAGCAGTTCTTC.

The sample holds a few counts of this clone. CDR3 residues: CASSKWKARGPRYEQYV. The CDR3 DNA follows: TGTGCCAGCAGCAAATGGAAAGCCAGGGGGCCTCGGTACGAGCAGTACGTC. The chain is built from TRBV21-1 and TRBJ2-7; the table gives TRBD1 as D, unverified against the DNA. TRBV21-1 is a listed pseudogene. CDR3 length equals 17 residues.

The rearrangement links TRBV5-4 to TRBJ2-1; 10 nucleotides match TRBD2. This CDR3 contains 15 residues. V shed 5 bases and J 3 bases; nucleotides not matched to a gene: 5. Germline CDR1 reads SGHNT; CDR2 reads YYREEE (reference sequence). CDR3 coding DNA: TGTGCCAGCAGATCCGGGACTAGCGACTACAATGAGCAGTTCTTC. Translation: CASRSGTSDYNEQFF. The whole variable domain, remainder taken from reference TRBV5-4 and TRBJ2-1, is ETGVTQSPTHLIKTRGQQVTLRCSSQSGHNTVSWYQQALGQGPQFIFQYYREEENGRGNFPPRFSGLQFPNYSSELNVNALELDDSALYLCASRSGTSDYNEQFFGPGTRLTVL.